This record looks at one TCR beta chain sequence and its context. The sample comes from a study of blood T cell repertoires in COVID-19. Method: immunoSEQ multiplex PCR; TCRdb's copy keeps in-frame clones and lacks some. Seen here are a few hundred thousand clones, around 83% observed once, and the top ten hold approximately 1.2%. V dropped 4 bases and J dropped 4 bases, with 13 bases sitting between them. Germline CDR1 SGHNT, CDR2 YENEEA. This CDR3 contains 15 residues. Material for sequencing was peripheral blood. The sequence was collected from a woman in her fifties or sixties with acute or convalescent COVID-19. V and J are TRBV11-3 and TRBJ2-2; tentatively, D is TRBD2 (5 bases). CDR3 residues: CASSSSGILTGELFF. CDR3 sequence (DNA): TGTGCCAGCAGCTCATCCGGGATTCTCACCGGGGAGCTGTTTTTT.